Described below is a single T cell receptor (beta chain) sequence and its context. Its antigen is not identified. Those who donated were healthy bone marrow donors. The sample is drawn from a study of cytomegalovirus exposure and HLA in healthy donors. Study-level points and caveats: Only CMV serostatus was available as immune exposure information.

The CDR3 runs to 16 residues. The PCR contained 60 Vbeta and 13 Jbeta primers. The method was immunoSEQ multiplex PCR; TCRdb's version includes in-frame clones alone and lacks a portion of them. The sample has approximately 200,000 clones, approximately 85% seen once. The TCR sequence derives from a woman aged 45-60 years in good health and CMV-seropositive. Sequenced sample: PBMCs. J is TRBJ2-3 and V is TRBV7-5; TRBD2, as called in the table, went unchecked against the DNA. TRBV7-5 is recorded as a pseudogene. The CDR3 protein is CVRSWLARAHIDTQYF. CDR3 bases: TGTGTCAGAAGCTGGTTAGCCCGAGCCCATATAGATACGCAGTATTTT.